The TCR beta chain under discussion was sequenced for a study of blood T cell repertoires in COVID-19. For the study at large: COVID-19 samples from acute and convalescent phases originated in the United States, Italy and Spain.

The CDR3 totals 17 residues. Germline V gene lookup returns CDR1 MDHEN and CDR2 SYDVKM. Germline trimming cut 5 bases from V and 3 bases from J; bases unmatched to any gene: 10. As processed by the authors: The authors estimated nucleated cell counts from reference gene primer amplification. The assay was immunoSEQ multiplex PCR, and TCRdb's table has in-frame clones only and misses some. The V and J calls and clone size were taken over from that table, and D and trimming were inferred from the DNA. The sample holds tens of thousands of clones, around 89% seen once. What was sequenced was peripheral blood. This TCR derives from a woman aged 60-75 years with active COVID-19. The chain is built from TRBV28 and TRBJ2-1, with TRBD2 identical over 10 bases. The CDR3, as DNA: TGTGCCAGCAGTCCTGCGGGAGCGGGGGGGTTCTACAATGAGCAGTTCTTC. Its translation: CASSPAGAGGFYNEQFF.